The 24 T cell receptor beta chains listed next were all sequenced from one sample in a study of blood T cell repertoires in COVID-19. Sequenced by immunoSEQ multiplex PCR; TCRdb stores in-frame clones only, minus some. The repertoire holds 250,000 to 300,000 clones, around 84% seen once, with about 5% in the top ten. Sequenced sample: peripheral blood. The origin of the receptors is a woman aged 60-75 years with COVID-19, enrolled during active disease.

The rearrangement links TRBV28 to TRBJ2-2; 7 bases are shared with TRBD2. Germline CDR1 MDHEN, CDR2 SYDVKM. The trim removed 5 bases at V and 5 bases at J, leaving 5 bases unmatched. The CDR3 has 14 residues. The CDR3 loop is CASSHQLATGELFF. CDR3 coding DNA: TGTGCCAGCAGTCACCAACTAGCGACCGGGGAGCTGTTTTTT. The full variable domain, with the rest looked up from reference TRBV28 and TRBJ2-2, is DVKVTQSSRYLVKRTGEKVFLECVQDMDHENMFWYRQDPGLGLRLIYFSYDVKMKEKGDIPEGYSVSREKKERFSLILESASTNQTSMYLCASSHQLATGELFFGEGSRLTVL.

The J gene is TRBJ1-2, the V gene TRBV5-1, with D perhaps matching TRBD1 (5 bases). The V gene lost 5 bases and the J gene lost 1 base, with 21 bases spanning the gap. The germline gives CDR1 SGHRS, CDR2 YFSETQ. The CDR3 contains 17 residues. The CDR3 loop reads CASRGGDPRTYNYGYTF. The CDR3 DNA reads TGCGCCAGCAGAGGCGGGGACCCTCGTACTTATAACTATGGCTACACCTTC.

The chain is built from TRBV6-5 and TRBJ2-7; 8 nucleotides match TRBD1. The CDR3 runs 12 residues. Germline V gene lookup returns CDR1 MNHEY and CDR2 SVGAGI. V lost 6 bases to trimming and J lost 3 bases; unmatched junction nucleotides: 1. For the CDR3, the DNA is TGTGCCAGCAGAGGACAGGGCTACGAGCAGTACTTC. Translated, it gives CASRGQGYEQYF.

This clone came up once. The V gene is TRBV27, the J gene TRBJ2-5; D unresolved. Deletions cut 5 bases from V and 4 bases from J, with 11 bases between. The CDR3 extends over 13 amino acids. Germline V gene data show CDR1 as MNHEY and CDR2 as SMNVEV (reference sequence). CDR3: CASSLHERETQYF. The CDR3 region has the DNA TGTGCCAGCAGTCTACACGAGCGAGAGACCCAGTACTTC.

This chain joins TRBV9 and TRBJ1-1, with 7 bases aligning to TRBD1. The CDR3 totals 15 residues. The V and J ends lost 3 bases and 1 base, in that order; junction bases with no gene match: 6. Germline CDR1 reads SGDLS; CDR2 reads YYNGEE. CDR3 loop: CASSGRQGTNTEAFF. The CDR3 DNA follows: TGTGCCAGCAGCGGCCGACAGGGTACGAACACTGAAGCTTTCTTT.

The genes are TRBV6-5 and TRBJ1-2; a possible D gene is TRBD1 (6 bases). V was shortened by 6 bases and J by 4 bases, with 12 bases between the two germline ends. Germline V gives CDR1 MNHEY, CDR2 SVGAGI. The CDR3 sequence is 13 residues long. The CDR3, as DNA: TGTGCCAGCAGACAAGGGGGGGGCTATGGCTACACCTTC. It is translated as CASRQGGGYGYTF.

The genes are TRBV2 and TRBJ1-2; 9 bases match TRBD1. The V gene's germline CDR1 is SNHLY and CDR2 FYNNEI. This CDR3 has 15 residues. Trimming cost V 4 bases and J 3 bases; bases outside gene matches: 6. CDR3 in amino acids: CASSARTGVDYGYTF. Here the CDR3 DNA reads TGTGCCAGCAGTGCCAGGACAGGGGTAGACTATGGCTACACCTTC.

The chain employs TRBV7-8 and TRBJ2-2; 8 bases agree with TRBD1. The ends lost 4 bases at V and 8 bases at J; junction bases unmatched: 6. The CDR3 is 14 residues long. The germline V gene encodes CDR1 SGHVS and CDR2 FQNEAQ. DNA for the CDR3: TGTGCCAGCAGCTCAGGGGGCGCGGTGGGGGAGCTGTTTTTT. It is translated as CASSSGGAVGELFF.

The V gene is TRBV7-9, the J gene TRBJ2-3, with TRBD2 matching 9 bases. J gave up 2 bases and V 4 bases, and 10 bases lay outside the gene matches. From germline, CDR1 is SEHNR and CDR2 FQNEAQ (reference sequence). CDR3 size: 17 residues. CDR3 sequence: CASSYRGTSRHTDTQYF. The CDR3 DNA follows: TGTGCCAGCAGCTACCGAGGGACTAGCCGACACACAGATACGCAGTATTTT.

The chain recombines TRBV4-2 with TRBJ2-5, with D maybe TRBD1 (6 bases). The CDR3 runs to 15 residues. The ends were cut back, 3 bases at V and 5 bases at J, with 16 bases in the middle. Germline V gene data show CDR1 as LGHNA and CDR2 as YNFKEQ. Here the CDR3 reads CASSHSRQGHETQYF. The DNA for the CDR3 is TGTGCCAGCAGCCATAGCCGGCAGGGACATGAGACCCAGTACTTC.

The gene calls are TRBV5-1 and TRBJ2-5; 8 bases are shared with TRBD1. CDR1 SGHRS and CDR2 YFSETQ come from the germline V gene. The CDR3 sequence is 18 residues long. The J segment lost 2 bases and the V segment lost 3 bases, leaving 15 bases of the junction unmatched. The CDR3 DNA follows: TGCGCCAGCAGCTCGTGGATAGGAGACAGGGGAAGGCAAGAGACCCAGTACTTC. It is translated as CASSSWIGDRGRQETQYF.

As DNA, the CDR3 is TGTGCCAGCAGCCAAGACCAAGGGGCTGAGCAGCCCCAGCATTTT. This encodes CASSQDQGAEQPQHF. The chain uses TRBV4-2 and TRBJ1-5, with a possible D match to TRBD1 (5 bases). This CDR3 is built from 15 residues. V was clipped by 0 bases and J by 7 bases, with 13 bases between them. Germline V CDR1 and CDR2: LGHNA, YNFKEQ.

The rearrangement uses TRBV24-1 and TRBJ2-1; no clear D. The V end was cut by 7 bases, the J end by 7 bases, with 16 bases between. Germline CDR1 reads KGHDR; CDR2 reads SFDVKD. The CDR3 is 14 residues long. The CDR3 reads CATSGRGGQNEQFF. CDR3 in DNA: TGTGCCACCAGCGGCAGAGGCGGCCAAAATGAGCAGTTCTTC.

The CDR3 reads CASSPVRLTGELFF. CDR3 nucleotide sequence: TGTGCCAGCAGCCCGGTGAGGTTGACCGGGGAGCTGTTTTTT. The gene calls are TRBV5-8 and TRBJ2-2; D unclear. This CDR3 spans 14 amino acids. Trimming removed 4 bases at V and 5 bases at J, with 12 bases between. Germline CDR1 is SGHTS and CDR2 is YDEGEE.

CDR3 nucleotide sequence: TGTGCCACCAGCAGAGATATCGGGACAGCAGGACAGCCCCAGCATTTT. Amino acids: CATSRDIGTAGQPQHF. The V call is TRBV15, the J call TRBJ1-5; TRBD1 matches 7 bases. This CDR3 contains 16 residues. CDR1 and CDR2 from the germline V gene are LNHNV and YYDKDF (reference sequence). The ends lost 0 bases at V and 7 bases at J; junction bases unmatched: 9.

A few counts support this clone. The chain couples TRBV15 to TRBJ2-7; tentative D call: TRBD2 (6 bases). The germline gives CDR1 LNHNV, CDR2 YYDKDF (reference sequence). The CDR3 totals 17 residues. Trimming took 1 base from V and 6 from J, leaving 22 bases between them. The CDR3 reads CATSRGVTEGEGFEQYF. The CDR3, as DNA: TGTGCCACCAGCAGAGGGGTTACGGAGGGAGAGGGCTTCGAGCAGTACTTC.

The gene calls are TRBV27 and TRBJ1-4; D is ambiguous. Germline CDR1 reads MNHEY; CDR2 reads SMNVEV (reference sequence). The CDR3 extends over 13 amino acids. V was clipped by 6 bases and J by 7 bases, with 12 bases between them. The CDR3, as DNA: TGTGCCAGCAGACCAAATTGGGCTGAAAAACTGTTTTTT. It codes for CASRPNWAEKLFF.

The rearrangement links TRBV5-1 to TRBJ2-5; D unclear. This CDR3 is 16 amino acids long. Germline V lookup: CDR1 SGHRS, CDR2 YFSETQ. Trimming took off 2 bases at V and 1 base at J, with 15 bases between the two ends. This CDR3 is CASSFHPSGTQETQYF. CDR3 sequence (DNA): TGCGCCAGCAGCTTCCACCCATCAGGAACCCAAGAGACCCAGTACTTC.

V gene TRBV5-5 combines with J gene TRBJ1-5; no firm D call. This CDR3 is 14 amino acids long. Germline V gene data show CDR1 as SGHKS and CDR2 as YYEKEE (reference sequence). Trimming cost V 4 bases and J 7 bases, with 15 bases left between them. Written as DNA, the CDR3 is TGTGCCAGCAGCCCCCGGGAAGGGAAACAGCCCCAGCATTTT. It encodes CASSPREGKQPQHF.

The J gene is TRBJ1-5, the V gene TRBV19; TRBD1 agrees at 8 bases. Germline V gene data show CDR1 as LNHDA and CDR2 as SQIVND (reference sequence). This CDR3 spans 14 amino acids. The J segment lost 4 bases and the V segment lost 6 bases, leaving 5 bases of the junction unmatched. The CDR3 spells CASRRQGSNQPQHF. CDR3 nucleotides: TGTGCCAGTAGGAGACAGGGGTCGAATCAGCCCCAGCATTTT.

This clone was counted between two and nine times. The J gene is TRBJ2-7, the V gene TRBV27, with 10 bases matching TRBD1. The CDR3 has 15 amino acids. V gave up 5 bases and J gave up 5 bases; unmatched junction bases: 9. Germline V gene data show CDR1 as MNHEY and CDR2 as SMNVEV (reference sequence). The CDR3 nucleotides read TGTGCCAGCAGTACCCGGGACAGGGGTATCGACGAGCAGTACTTC. Translating gives CASSTRDRGIDEQYF.

The chain combines TRBV7-9 with TRBJ2-5, with TRBD2 matching over 10 bases. The CDR3 totals 15 residues. The germline V gene encodes CDR1 SEHNR and CDR2 FQNEAQ (reference sequence). The V and J ends lost 5 bases and 3 bases, in that order; junction bases with no gene match: 6. The CDR3 sequence: CASSESGTSEETQYF. In DNA, the CDR3 is TGTGCCAGCAGCGAATCCGGGACTAGCGAAGAGACCCAGTACTTC.

V usage is TRBV7-9 and J usage is TRBJ2-7; 15 bases match TRBD2. Per the germline V gene, CDR1 is SEHNR and CDR2 is FQNEAQ (reference sequence). With 2 bases clipped from V and 6 bases from J, the junction kept 5 bases outside the gene matches. This CDR3 has 16 residues. The CDR3 sequence is CASSLRTSGRAGEQYF. CDR3 nucleotide sequence: TGTGCCAGCAGCTTAAGGACTAGCGGGAGGGCTGGCGAGCAGTACTTC.

V is TRBV5-4 and J is TRBJ2-7; a possible D gene is TRBD2 (6 bases). Trimming pared 0 bases from V and 5 bases from J, leaving 9 bases between. Looked up from germline, CDR1 is SGHNT and CDR2 is YYREEE (reference sequence). The CDR3 loop spans 13 amino acids. The CDR3 DNA follows: TGTGCCAGCAGCTTGGCACTAGCTGACGAGCAGTACTTC. Translated: CASSLALADEQYF. Looking up the rest from reference TRBV5-4 and TRBJ2-7 gives the full variable domain: ETGVTQSPTHLIKTRGQQVTLRCSSQSGHNTVSWYQQALGQGPQFIFQYYREEENGRGNFPPRFSGLQFPNYSSELNVNALELDDSALYLCASSLALADEQYFGPGTRLTVT.